The rows below give T cell receptor beta chains drawn from one sample of a study of blood T cell repertoires in COVID-19. TCRdb keeps only in-frame clones here, not all; method: immunoSEQ multiplex PCR. Of around 250,000 clones listed, approximately 85% are singletons. Sample: PBMCs or T cells enriched from blood (not recorded which). The receptors were gathered from a woman aged 45-65 years with acute COVID-19. Both conserved end residues are part of each CDR3. Each record gives: V gene, clone size, J gene, D gene, CDR3 DNA, CDR3 protein. A D gene is named only where the DNA matches it firmly. The listing skips clone size in some rows; elsewhere it reads once, few, many or a size class.

TRBV1	-	TRBJ2-7	-	TGCACCAGCAGCCAATATAGCGGGTGCTACGAGCAGTACTTC	CTSSQYSGCYEQYF
TRBV2	-	TRBJ2-7	TRBD1	TGTGCCTTTGGACAGGGGTCCTACGAGCAGTACTTC	CAFGQGSYEQYF
TRBV11-3	-	TRBJ2-5	-	TGTGCCAGCAGCCCCTCGGGGGTCGAGACCCAGTACTTC	CASSPSGVETQYF
TRBV5-4	few	TRBJ1-1	-	TGTGCCAGCAGCTTGGGCGGGGGTTTGAACACTGAAGCTTTCTTT	CASSLGGGLNTEAFF
TRBV7-3	-	TRBJ1-6	TRBD1	TGTGCCAGCAGCTCAAACAGGGGGTCACCCCTCCACTTT	CASSSNRGSPLHF
TRBV29-1	-	TRBJ1-1	-	TGCAGCGTTGTTTCCGGGTTGGTGAACACTGAAGCTTTCTTT	CSVVSGLVNTEAFF
TRBV4-1	-	TRBJ1-6	TRBD1	TGCGCCCGCAGCCAGCGGGGGGGACAGGGGGCTGTACCCCTCCACTTT	CARSQRGGQGAVPLHF
TRBV15	once	TRBJ1-5	-	TGTGCCACCAGCGGGCGGACAGTGGATCAGCCCCAGCATTTT	CATSGRTVDQPQHF
TRBV6-2/TRBV6-3	once	TRBJ2-7	-	TGTGCCAGCAGTCACCAACGGGACTACGAGCAGTACTTC	CASSHQRDYEQYF
TRBV7-8	few	TRBJ2-1	-	TGTGCCAGCAGCTTTCCTCCTGGGAGTGAGCAGTTCTTC	CASSFPPGSEQFF
TRBV5-1	-	TRBJ1-3	-	TGCGCCAGCAGCTTGGATGGACTAACACGTGGAAACACCATATATTTT	CASSLDGLTRGNTIYF
TRBV6-5	-	TRBJ1-1	TRBD1	TGTGCCAGCAGTACAGGGGTCAAACAGGACACTGAAGCTTTCTTT	CASSTGVKQDTEAFF
TRBV9	-	TRBJ1-1	TRBD1	TGTGCCAGCAGCCAGAGAGGAACAGGGGGAGGAACTGAAGCTTTCTTT	CASSQRGTGGGTEAFF
TRBV2	few	TRBJ2-7	-	TGTGCCAGCAGTGAAGCGTGGGGAGCGAACGAGCAGTACTTC	CASSEAWGANEQYF
TRBV30	-	TRBJ1-4	-	TGTGCCTGGAGCCAGGGCTCTGAAAAACTGTTTTTT	CAWSQGSEKLFF
TRBV19	-	TRBJ1-5	TRBD1	TGTGCCAGTAGTTCAGCCGTTATACAGGGGGCAAAGCAGCCCCAGCATTTT	CASSSAVIQGAKQPQHF
TRBV5-4	-	TRBJ2-3	-	TGTGCCAGCAGCCCGTCCCGGCGGGGCGAAGATACGCAGTATTTT	CASSPSRRGEDTQYF
TRBV6-5	-	TRBJ1-5	TRBD1	TGTGCCAGCAGTTTGGCGGGGACAGGGTCTCAGCCCCAGCATTTT	CASSLAGTGSQPQHF
TRBV5-1	-	TRBJ2-1	-	TGCGCCAGCAGCTTGGACGGGTACAATGAGCAGTTCTTC	CASSLDGYNEQFF
TRBV9	-	TRBJ2-5	-	TGTGCCAGCAGCGTAGCCCCGACTAACCAAGAGACCCAGTACTTC	CASSVAPTNQETQYF
TRBV15	-	TRBJ1-5	-	TGTGCCACCAGCAGAGATGCCGGGAATAGCAATCAGCCCCAGCATTTT	CATSRDAGNSNQPQHF
TRBV6-2/TRBV6-3	-	TRBJ1-4	TRBD1	TGTGCCAGCAGTTACTCACCTCCGGGACAGGGAAGCGAAAAACTGTTTTTT	CASSYSPPGQGSEKLFF
TRBV29-1	once	TRBJ1-1	-	TGCAGCGTTTTGACAGCGAACACTGAAGCTTTCTTT	CSVLTANTEAFF
TRBV6-2/TRBV6-3	-	TRBJ1-4	TRBD1	TGTGCCAGCAGTTACTCGGACAGGGGGGAAATTTTT	CASSYSDRGEIF
TRBV27	-	TRBJ2-2	TRBD2	TGTGCCAGCAGCCGTGTACTAGCGGGGGGAACCGGGGAGCTGTTTTTT	CASSRVLAGGTGELFF
TRBV2	-	TRBJ1-3	-	TGTGCCAGCAGTGGGCTCCCCTCTGGAAACACCATATATTTT	CASSGLPSGNTIYF
TRBV3-1/TRBV3-2	-	TRBJ2-7	-	TGTGCCAGCAGCCCGCCGAAAAGGCAGGGGAACACCTACGAGCAGTACTTC	CASSPPKRQGNTYEQYF
TRBV11-3	few	TRBJ2-6	-	TGTGCCAGCAGCCGAGGGGGCTCTGGGGCCAACGTCCTGACTTTC	CASSRGGSGANVLTF
TRBV13	once	TRBJ2-1	-	TGTGCCAGCAGCTCCGGGCGGGGCTCCTACAATGAGCAGTTCTTC	CASSSGRGSYNEQFF
TRBV19	-	TRBJ1-4	-	TGTGCCAGTAGTCTCGGGGGGCAGAATGAAAAACTGTTTTTT	CASSLGGQNEKLFF
TRBV7-2	-	TRBJ1-2	TRBD1	TGTGCCAGCAGCGCTCGTGGAGGGGGCTCAAGCGAGGGCTACACCTTC	CASSARGGGSSEGYTF
TRBV5-1	-	TRBJ2-7	TRBD2	TGCGCCAGCAGCTTGGTTTTCGGGGGGACCAACTACGAGCAGTACTTC	CASSLVFGGTNYEQYF
TRBV4-3	-	TRBJ2-7	TRBD1	TGCGCCAGCAGCCAAGATCGGAGACAGGGGGCCCCCTACGAGCAGTACTTC	CASSQDRRQGAPYEQYF
TRBV19	-	TRBJ1-4	TRBD1	TGTGCCAGTAGCACCGGGACAGGGGGGGAAAAACTGTTTTTT	CASSTGTGGEKLFF
TRBV30	once	TRBJ2-2	TRBD1	TGTGCCTCGCCAAAGGGACAGCGGAACACCGGGGAGCTGTTTTTT	CASPKGQRNTGELFF
TRBV5-1	once	TRBJ1-1	TRBD1	TGCGCCAGCAGCTTGTACGGGGGACAGGCGAACACTGAAGCTTTCTTT	CASSLYGGQANTEAFF
TRBV3-1/TRBV3-2	-	TRBJ2-2	-	TGTGCCAGCAGCCGTTGGTTGGGGGGAAACACCGGGGAGCTGTTTTTT	CASSRWLGGNTGELFF
TRBV10-2	-	TRBJ1-2	-	TGCGCCAGCGTTATGACACGTCATGAAGCTAACTATGGCTACACCTTC	CASVMTRHEANYGYTF
TRBV5-6	-	TRBJ1-2	TRBD1	TGTGCCAGCAGCTTGAAAGGGGGCTGGTATGGCTACACCTTC	CASSLKGGWYGYTF
TRBV5-1	-	TRBJ2-1	TRBD1	TGCGCCAGCAGCTTGGTTACAGGGGATGAGCAGTTCTTC	CASSLVTGDEQFF
TRBV18	-	TRBJ2-7	-	TGTGCCAGCTCACCTACCGCGAGACAGACCTCATCCGAGCAGTACTTC	CASSPTARQTSSEQYF
TRBV27	-	TRBJ2-7	-	TGTGCCAGCAGCCTCCGAGGGGGACAGCAGTACTTC	CASSLRGGQQYF
TRBV5-4	once	TRBJ1-1	TRBD1	TGTGCCAGCAGCAGACGACAGGGTAATGAAGCTTTCTTT	CASSRRQGNEAFF
TRBV11-3	once	TRBJ1-3	TRBD1	TGTGCCAGCAGCTCGGGGACAGGGTATGGAAACACCATATATTTT	CASSSGTGYGNTIYF
TRBV19	-	TRBJ1-5	TRBD1	TGTGCCAGTAGTATCCAGGACAGGAAGGACAATCAGCCCCAGCATTTT	CASSIQDRKDNQPQHF
TRBV21-1	-	TRBJ1-6	-	TGTGCCATCCACGCCCCCACAGGACACGATAATTCACCCCTCCACTTT	CAIHAPTGHDNSPLHF
TRBV7-7	-	TRBJ1-3	-	TGTGCCAGCAGCCAGGGCGGAGATGGAAACACCATATATTTT	CASSQGGDGNTIYF
TRBV9	few	TRBJ1-1	-	TGTGCCAGCAGCGTAGGGGGGCGGCGGACAACTGAAGCTTTCTTT	CASSVGGRRTTEAFF
TRBV27	-	TRBJ2-3	TRBD1	TGTGCCAGCAGTTCACAGGGGAGAGACACAGATACGCAGTATTTT	CASSSQGRDTDTQYF
TRBV19	-	TRBJ2-5	-	TGTGCCAGTAGTGTAGGCGGGGTCCAAGAGACCCAGTACTTC	CASSVGGVQETQYF
TRBV2	-	TRBJ2-2	TRBD1	TGTGCCAGCAGTGGTACAGGGGCTACCGGGGAGCTGTTTTTT	CASSGTGATGELFF
TRBV4-3	-	TRBJ1-1	-	TGCGCCAGCAGCCAAGATCTCGGTAGTACTGAAGCTTTCTTT	CASSQDLGSTEAFF
TRBV19	-	TRBJ1-6	TRBD1	TGTGCCAGTAGTACCGACAGGGAAGGGTCACCCCTCCACTTT	CASSTDREGSPLHF
TRBV27	-	TRBJ1-2	-	TGTGCCAGCAGGGGGGAGGGACCCCCATCTAACTATGGCTACACCTTC	CASRGEGPPSNYGYTF
TRBV9	-	TRBJ1-2	-	TGTGCCAGCAGCCCTAGGACTTCGGGGGGCTACACCTTC	CASSPRTSGGYTF